Sequencing of this TCR beta chain was carried out in a study of blood T cells in healthy people across ages. The CDR3 is 17 amino acids. V was clipped by 6 bases and J by 4 bases; unmatched bases: 11. Per the germline V gene, CDR1 is DFQATT and CDR2 is SNEGSKA (reference sequence). Each individual donor underwent a draw of roughly 10 milliliters of peripheral blood. The second PCR ran about 7 to 12 cycles with a sample-barcoded 5' primer and J-beta primers. MiXCR, run by TCRdb on the 5' RACE reads, gives a single entry per CDR3 protein. Found here are around 1,500,000 distinct CDR3 sequences, 28% of them singletons; the top ten hold more than 6%. This clonotype was seen only a few times.

The TCR originated in a woman aged 30 to 39 in good health. Sequencing input: blood. The chain has TRBV20-1 and TRBJ2-1; the match to TRBD2 covers 14 bases. The CDR3 DNA is TGCAGTGCCAAGACTAGCGGGGGGGCCGTTCTTTACAATGAGCAGTTCTTC. Its translation: CSAKTSGGAVLYNEQFF.